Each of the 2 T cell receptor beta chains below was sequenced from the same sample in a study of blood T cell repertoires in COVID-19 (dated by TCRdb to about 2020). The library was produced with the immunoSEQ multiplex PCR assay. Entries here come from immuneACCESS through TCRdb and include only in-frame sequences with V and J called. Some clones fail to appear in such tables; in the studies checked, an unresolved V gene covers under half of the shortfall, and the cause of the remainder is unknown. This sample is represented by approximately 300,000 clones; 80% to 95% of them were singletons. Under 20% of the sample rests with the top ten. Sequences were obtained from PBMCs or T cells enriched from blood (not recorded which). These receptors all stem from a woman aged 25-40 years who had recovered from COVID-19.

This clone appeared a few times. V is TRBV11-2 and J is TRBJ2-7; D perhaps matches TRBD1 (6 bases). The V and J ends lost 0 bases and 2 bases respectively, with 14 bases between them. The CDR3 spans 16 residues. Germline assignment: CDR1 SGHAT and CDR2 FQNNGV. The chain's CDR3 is CASSLDWGHVTYEQYF. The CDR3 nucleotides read TGTGCCAGCAGCTTAGATTGGGGACACGTTACCTACGAGCAGTACTTC.

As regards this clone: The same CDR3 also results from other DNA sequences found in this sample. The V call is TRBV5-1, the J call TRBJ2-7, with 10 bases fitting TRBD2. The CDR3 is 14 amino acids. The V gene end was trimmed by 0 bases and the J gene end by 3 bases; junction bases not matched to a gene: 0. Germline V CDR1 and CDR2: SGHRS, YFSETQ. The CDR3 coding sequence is TGCGCCAGCAGCTTGGGGACTAGCGGCTACGAGCAGTACTTC. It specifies CASSLGTSGYEQYF.